This T cell receptor beta chain was obtained from a study of identical twins. In its sample, this clonotype was seen many times. TCRdb analysed the 5' RACE reads with MiXCR anew, one entry per CDR3 protein. The sample lists 250,000 to 350,000 distinct CDR3 sequences, roughly 8.6% occurring once. The V gene's germline CDR1 is MNHNS and CDR2 SASEGT. The CDR3 has 15 residues. J gave up 7 bases and V 6 bases, and 12 bases lay outside the gene matches. These data were also reused for a study on yellow fever vaccine responses in identical twins.

The source material was memory (CD45RO+) T cells sorted from blood. The sequence was collected from a woman between 18 and 29 years old in good health. The chain couples TRBV6-1 to TRBJ2-1, with 7 bases matching TRBD1. The chain's CDR3 is CASRIQGFVGNEQFF. The CDR3 DNA is TGTGCCAGCAGAATACAGGGGTTTGTAGGTAATGAGCAGTTCTTC.